The 3 T cell receptor beta chains given below trace back to one sample, sequenced in a study of cytomegalovirus exposure and HLA in healthy donors. The PCR contained 60 Vbeta and 13 Jbeta primers. Assay used: immunoSEQ multiplex PCR; TCRdb lists only in-frame clones, some missing. In the table there are about 130,000 clones, 76% of which are singletons. Sequenced: PBMCs. These receptors were obtained from a man aged 40-49 years in good health and CMV-seronegative.

The gene calls are TRBV13 and TRBJ2-5, with D unclear. The CDR3 sequence is 14 residues long. CDR1 PRHDT and CDR2 FYEKMQ come from the germline V gene (reference sequence). V was clipped by 5 bases and J by 1 base, with 11 bases between them. This CDR3 reads CASSTYLSQETQYF. Written as DNA, the CDR3 is TGTGCCAGCAGCACTTACCTTAGCCAAGAGACCCAGTACTTC.

This chain uses TRBV5-4 with TRBJ2-3, with 11 bases matching TRBD1. The CDR3 runs to 14 residues. Trimming cost V 4 bases and J 5 bases; bases outside gene matches: 3. Germline CDR1 is SGHNT and CDR2 is YYREEE (reference sequence). CDR3 residues: CASSQGTGGDTQYF. The CDR3 bases are TGTGCCAGCAGCCAAGGGACAGGGGGAGATACGCAGTATTTT.

The chain carries TRBV18 and TRBJ1-1; a weak D match, TRBD1 (6 bases). Germline V CDR1 and CDR2: KGHSH, LQKENI. The CDR3 consists of 15 residues. The V end lost 3 bases, the J end lost 0 bases, and 11 bases lay between the germline ends. The CDR3 spells CASSPNREMNTEAFF. The CDR3 bases are TGTGCCAGCTCACCCAACAGGGAGATGAACACTGAAGCTTTCTTT.